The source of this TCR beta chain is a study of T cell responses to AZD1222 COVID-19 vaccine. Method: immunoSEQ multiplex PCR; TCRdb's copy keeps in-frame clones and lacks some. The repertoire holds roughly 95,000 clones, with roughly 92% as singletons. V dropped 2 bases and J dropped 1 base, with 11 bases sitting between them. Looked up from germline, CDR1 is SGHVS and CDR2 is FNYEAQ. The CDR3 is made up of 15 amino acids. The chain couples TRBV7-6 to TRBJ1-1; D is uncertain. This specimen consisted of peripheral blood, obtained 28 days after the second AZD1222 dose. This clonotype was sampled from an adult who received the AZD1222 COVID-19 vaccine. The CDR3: CASSLNPGRNTEAFF. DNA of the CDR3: TGTGCCAGCAGCTTAAATCCGGGGAGGAACACTGAAGCTTTCTTT.